These 9 T cell receptor beta chains were sequenced from one sample in a study of blood T cell repertoires in COVID-19. The method was immunoSEQ multiplex PCR; TCRdb's version includes in-frame clones alone and lacks a portion of them. The sample consists of around 130,000 clones, about 80% of them appearing once. Material: peripheral blood. The receptors were gathered from a woman aged 55 to 70 with acute or convalescent COVID-19.

This clone was observed a single time. This chain links TRBV29-1 with TRBJ1-1; D remains unclear. The CDR3 totals 11 residues. V was pared by 7 bases and J by 1 base, with 7 bases between. CDR1 SQVTM and CDR2 ANQGSEA come from the germline V gene. CDR3: CSATENTEAFF. The CDR3 DNA sequence: TGCAGCGCCACAGAGAACACTGAAGCTTTCTTT.

The CDR3 DNA reads TGTGCCACCAGCAGAGATCTAGGCTCTGGAAACACCATATATTTT. Translating gives CATSRDLGSGNTIYF. This chain links TRBV15 with TRBJ1-3; no clear D. CDR3 length equals 15 residues. Germline assignment: CDR1 LNHNV and CDR2 YYDKDF (reference sequence). Trimming shortened V by 0 bases and J by 0 bases, and 6 bases separated the two germline ends.

The rearrangement uses TRBV3-1 (or the pseudogene TRBV3-2) and TRBJ1-5; D ambiguous. Trimming removed 1 base from V and 3 bases from J, with 10 bases in between. This CDR3 comprises 15 residues. Germline-derived CDR1 and CDR2 are LGHDT and YNNKEL (reference sequence). CDR3 bases: TGTGCCAGCAGCCAAGGACACTCCAACAATCAGCCCCAGCATTTT. Its translation: CASSQGHSNNQPQHF.

V usage is TRBV2 and J usage is TRBJ1-6; D is uncertain. The CDR3 length is 15 residues. V lost 6 bases and J 10 bases, leaving 19 bases between the germline ends. CDR1 and CDR2 (germline): SNHLY, FYNNEI. The chain's CDR3 is CASSVFRVVGSPLHF. The CDR3 coding sequence is TGTGCCAGCAGCGTATTCCGGGTCGTAGGATCACCCCTCCACTTT.

The J gene is TRBJ1-1, the V gene TRBV28; 9 bases fit TRBD1. The V gene's germline CDR1 is MDHEN and CDR2 SYDVKM. V lost 6 bases, J lost 1 base, and 6 bases stayed unmatched. The CDR3 covers 15 residues. As DNA, the CDR3 is TGTGCCAGCAGGCCTGCGGGACAGGGGAACACTGAAGCTTTCTTT. Translation: CASRPAGQGNTEAFF.

This chain connects TRBV7-8 to TRBJ2-5; D is possibly TRBD1 (6 bases). The CDR3 runs to 15 residues. Trimming left V 5 bases short and J 1 base short, with 14 bases between. Germline values: CDR1 SGHVS, CDR2 FQNEAQ. For the CDR3, the DNA is TGTGCCAGCAGCCCAGCATCAGGGGTCCAAGAGACCCAGTACTTC. This sequence encodes CASSPASGVQETQYF.

The J gene is TRBJ2-5, the V gene TRBV2, with D possibly being TRBD2 (5 bases). Germline lookup yields CDR1 SNHLY and CDR2 FYNNEI. The V end was cut by 5 bases, the J end by 1 base, with 11 bases between. The CDR3 contains 14 residues. The CDR3 DNA reads as TGTGCCAGCAGTATAAAGCGGACCCAAGAGACCCAGTACTTC. The encoded protein is CASSIKRTQETQYF. Full variable domain (missing parts from reference TRBV2 and TRBJ2-5): EPEVTQTPSHQVTQMGQEVILRCVPISNHLYFYWYRQILGQKVEFLVSFYNNEISEKSEIFDDQFSVERPDGSNFTLKIRSTKLEDSAMYFCASSIKRTQETQYFGPGTRLLVL.

The gene calls are TRBV14 and TRBJ2-4; maybe TRBD1 (5 bases). Germline V lookup: CDR1 SGHDN, CDR2 FVKESK. This CDR3 region has 12 residues. V lost 3 bases and J lost 12, with 12 bases in between. This chain's CDR3 is CASSQNQGAQYF. Written as DNA, the CDR3 is TGTGCCAGCAGCCAGAACCAGGGTGCTCAGTACTTC.

The chain links TRBV28 to TRBJ1-5; tentative D call: TRBD1 (6 bases). This CDR3 is 12 amino acids long. The ends were cut back, 8 bases at V and 4 bases at J, with 9 bases in the middle. Germline V gives CDR1 MDHEN, CDR2 SYDVKM. This CDR3 is CASLGQNQPQHF. DNA for the CDR3: TGTGCCAGCCTAGGACAGAATCAGCCCCAGCATTTT. Drawing the rest from reference TRBV28 and TRBJ1-5, the complete variable domain is DVKVTQSSRYLVKRTGEKVFLECVQDMDHENMFWYRQDPGLGLRLIYFSYDVKMKEKGDIPEGYSVSREKKERFSLILESASTNQTSMYLCASLGQNQPQHFGDGTRLSIL.